The next 10 T cell receptor beta chains were all read from a single sample in a study of cytomegalovirus exposure and HLA in healthy donors. The PCR ran on 60 Vbeta and 13 Jbeta primers. Produced via immunoSEQ multiplex PCR; TCRdb's table is partial and in-frame only. The sample lists hundreds of thousands of clones, approximately 80% seen once, with around 3% in the top ten. Sequencing was performed on PBMCs. The receptors were sampled from a man in his thirties or forties in good health and CMV-seronegative.

This clone was detected only a few times. V usage is TRBV7-2 and J usage is TRBJ1-1; D unclear. The CDR3 runs to 14 residues. In germline, CDR1 is SGHTA, CDR2 FQGNSA. The V gene lost 5 bases and the J gene lost 5 bases, with 15 bases spanning the gap. The CDR3 is CASSPAGVGTEAFF. CDR3 nucleotide sequence: TGTGCCAGCAGCCCCGCGGGAGTCGGAACTGAAGCTTTCTTT.

The chain is built from TRBV5-6 and TRBJ1-1; possible D gene TRBD1, 6 bases. V lost 0 bases to trimming and J lost 4 bases, with 10 bases between them. The CDR3 length is 14 residues. From germline, CDR1 is SGHDT and CDR2 YYEEEE. Written as DNA, the CDR3 is TGTGCCAGCAGCTTGGGTAGGGGGGGCACTGAAGCTTTCTTT. Translating it yields CASSLGRGGTEAFF.

The rearrangement links TRBV28 to TRBJ1-6; weak D call: TRBD1 (6 bases). Per the germline V gene, CDR1 is MDHEN and CDR2 is SYDVKM. V dropped 6 bases and J dropped 0 bases, with 15 bases sitting between them. The CDR3 sequence is 17 residues long. In DNA, the CDR3 is TGTGCCAGCAGACCCACAGGGAAAAGCTCCTATAATTCACCCCTCCACTTT. It specifies CASRPTGKSSYNSPLHF. Filled out from reference TRBV28 and TRBJ1-6, the complete variable domain reads DVKVTQSSRYLVKRTGEKVFLECVQDMDHENMFWYRQDPGLGLRLIYFSYDVKMKEKGDIPEGYSVSREKKERFSLILESASTNQTSMYLCASRPTGKSSYNSPLHFGNGTRLTVT.

In its sample, this clone was seen a few times. The J gene is TRBJ2-5, the V gene TRBV5-1; D is undetermined. Per germline, CDR1 SGHRS and CDR2 YFSETQ. V was shortened by 1 base and J by 3 bases, with 10 bases between the two germline ends. The CDR3 length is 14 residues. CDR3 protein: CASSLYQNKETQYF. DNA for the CDR3: TGCGCCAGCAGCTTGTACCAGAATAAAGAGACCCAGTACTTC.

The genes are TRBV4-1 and TRBJ1-6; 7 nucleotides match TRBD1. V shed 0 bases and J 7 bases; nucleotides not matched to a gene: 3. Per the germline V gene, CDR1 is MGHRA and CDR2 is YSYEKL. The CDR3 contains 15 residues. CDR3 coding DNA: TGCGCCAGCAGCCAAGAGGGGACAGACAATTCACCCCTCCACTTT. Encoded protein: CASSQEGTDNSPLHF.

The chain joins TRBV7-9 to TRBJ2-7, with TRBD1 identical over 7 bases. The CDR3 loop spans 13 amino acids. Germline CDR1 is SEHNR and CDR2 is FQNEAQ (reference sequence). V gave up 1 base and J gave up 4 bases; unmatched junction bases: 1. The CDR3 nucleotides are TGTGCCAGCAGCTTAGAGGGGGCTTACGAGCAGTACTTC. This translates into CASSLEGAYEQYF.

The V call is TRBV5-4, the J call TRBJ1-3, with D uncertain. Germline V gene data show CDR1 as SGHNT and CDR2 as YYREEE (reference sequence). The CDR3 totals 16 residues. Trimming cost V 2 bases and J 0 bases, with 12 bases left between them. This CDR3 is CASSFRGVSSGNTIYF. As DNA, the CDR3 is TGTGCCAGCAGCTTCCGGGGAGTCAGCTCTGGAAACACCATATATTTT.

This CDR3 reads CSVAGDTFYGYTF. The CDR3 DNA follows: TGCAGCGTTGCAGGGGACACGTTCTATGGCTACACCTTC. The chain joins TRBV29-1 to TRBJ1-2; tentatively, D is TRBD1 (6 bases). The CDR3 covers 13 residues. Germline assignment: CDR1 SQVTM and CDR2 ANQGSEA. V was clipped by 4 bases and J by 4 bases, with 13 bases between them.

The chain is built from TRBV27 and TRBJ2-7; TRBD1 matches at 10 bases. Germline V CDR1 and CDR2: MNHEY, SMNVEV (reference sequence). J gave up 2 bases and V 6 bases, and 10 bases lay outside the gene matches. The CDR3 extends over 16 amino acids. This CDR3 is CASSPIWDRGTYEQYF. The CDR3 region has the DNA TGTGCCAGCAGCCCAATTTGGGACAGGGGAACCTACGAGCAGTACTTC.

The rearrangement joins TRBV19 to TRBJ2-3, with D possibly TRBD1 on 6 matching bases. CDR1 is LNHDA and CDR2 is SQIVND in the germline V gene (reference sequence). The V gene lost 4 bases and the J gene lost 0 bases, with 23 bases spanning the gap. The CDR3 loop spans 19 amino acids. In nucleotides, the CDR3 is TGTGCCAGTAGTACTCCCCTACAGGGTCCCTATCCTAGCACAGATACGCAGTATTTT. It is translated as CASSTPLQGPYPSTDTQYF.